Following are 28 T cell receptor beta chains from one sample sequenced in a study of T cell repertoires in cytomegalovirus infection. From the reads, TCRdb called clonotypes with MiXCR, one entry per CDR3 protein. The table shows almost 500,000 distinct CDR3 sequences, with approximately 10% occurring only once. Sequenced input: PBMCs. These receptors were taken from a human donor in good health (CMV status not recorded). Some clones in this sample may be carry-over from other donors' samples.

This clonotype was recorded many times. The chain uses TRBV11-2 and TRBJ2-3; perhaps D is TRBD1 or TRBD2 (5 bases each). This CDR3 is built from 15 residues. The V and J ends lost 5 bases and 4 bases respectively, with 16 bases between them. Germline V gives CDR1 SGHAT, CDR2 FQNNGV. In DNA, the CDR3 is TGTGCCAGCAGCCCAACCGCCGGGACCGCAGATACGCAGTATTTT. Its translation: CASSPTAGTADTQYF.

This clonotype was detected many times. The rearrangement uses TRBV10-3 and TRBJ2-1; TRBD2 agrees at 10 bases. Trimming removed 0 bases from V and 0 bases from J; junction bases left unmatched: 11. Germline CDR1 ENHRY, CDR2 SYGVKD. The CDR3 contains 20 residues. The CDR3 sequence is CAISESGLAGVSRSYNEQFF. CDR3 nucleotides: TGTGCCATCAGTGAGTCGGGGCTAGCGGGGGTGTCCCGCTCCTACAATGAGCAGTTCTTC.

The rearrangement links TRBV14 to TRBJ2-3, with unresolved D. The length of the CDR3 is 14 residues. V shed 1 base and J shed 7 bases, with 12 bases lying between them. Germline CDR1 reads SGHDN; CDR2 reads FVKESK. The CDR3 bases are TGTGCCAGCAGCCAAGCCGCGGCCCTAAATACGCAGTATTTT. Protein sequence: CASSQAAALNTQYF.

This clonotype was counted ten times or more. V and J are TRBV29-1 and TRBJ2-1; no clear D gene. Germline loops: CDR1 SQVTM, CDR2 ANQGSEA. With 0 bases removed from V and 0 bases from J, the gap between germline ends came to 15 bases. The CDR3 is made up of 17 amino acids. CDR3 loop: CSVEEGWSPASYNEQFF. CDR3 coding DNA: TGCAGCGTTGAAGAGGGGTGGAGCCCGGCCTCCTACAATGAGCAGTTCTTC.

This clonotype was recorded at least ten times. The chain combines TRBV28 with TRBJ2-2; D call uncertain. The CDR3 has 15 amino acids. The germline V gene has CDR1 MDHEN and CDR2 SYDVKM. V lost 2 bases and J lost 0, with 7 bases in between. CDR3 protein: CASSLTAANTGELFF. The CDR3 DNA sequence: TGTGCCAGCAGTTTAACCGCCGCGAACACCGGGGAGCTGTTTTTT. The whole variable domain, filled in from reference TRBV28 and TRBJ2-2, reads DVKVTQSSRYLVKRTGEKVFLECVQDMDHENMFWYRQDPGLGLRLIYFSYDVKMKEKGDIPEGYSVSREKKERFSLILESASTNQTSMYLCASSLTAANTGELFFGEGSRLTVL.

To note about this clonotype: At one boundary the junction diverges from the germline segment, which might be a read error. The chain carries TRBV7-2 and TRBJ2-5, with 7 positions matching TRBD1. Germline assignment: CDR1 SGHTA and CDR2 FQGNSA. The CDR3 consists of 13 residues. DNA of the CDR3: TGTGTCAGCAGCTTCGACAGGGAAGAGACCCAGTACTTC. It translates to CVSSFDREETQYF.

This clonotype came up many times. The V and J genes are TRBV7-3 and TRBJ2-5; 9 bases are a match to TRBD2. The CDR3 sequence is 15 residues long. Trimming removed 1 base from V and 5 bases from J; junction bases left unmatched: 5. Germline V gene lookup returns CDR1 SGHTA and CDR2 FQGTGA. CDR3 loop: CASSLSPTSGETQYF. The DNA of the CDR3 is TGTGCCAGCAGCTTAAGCCCCACTAGCGGGGAGACCCAGTACTTC.

This clonotype was detected a few times. The chain recombines TRBV29-1 with TRBJ2-5; perhaps TRBD1 as D (5 bases). Germline V gene sequence: CDR1 SQVTM, CDR2 ANQGSEA. The CDR3 is made up of 13 amino acids. Between the trimmed V and J ends, which lost 4 bases and 4 bases, there was a span of 13 bases. The CDR3 DNA is TGCAGCGTTGGACAGAACCCAGGAGAGACCCAGTACTTC. It encodes CSVGQNPGETQYF.

The chain couples TRBV5-1 to TRBJ2-5; 10 nucleotides match TRBD2. From germline, CDR1 is SGHRS and CDR2 YFSETQ. The CDR3 is 17 residues long. V shed 1 base, J shed 1 base, and the junction held 7 bases outside the gene matches. The CDR3 coding sequence is TGCGCCAGCAGCTTGCTAAGGACTAGCGGATCCCAAGAGACCCAGTACTTC. Amino acids: CASSLLRTSGSQETQYF.

Regarding this clonotype: A much more abundant neighbour one base away suggests this may be a read error. This chain uses TRBV19 with TRBJ2-5, with D maybe TRBD1 (6 bases). The CDR3 contains 12 residues. Germline V gives CDR1 LNHDA, CDR2 SQIVND (reference sequence). In DNA form, the CDR3 reads TGTGTCAGTAGCGACAGGAAAGAGACCCAGTACTTC. It codes for CVSSDRKETQYF. Based on the CDR3 plus reference TRBV19 and TRBJ2-5, the full variable domain is DGGITQSPKYLFRKEGQNVTLSCEQNLNHDAMYWYRQDPGQGLRLIYYSQIVNDFQKGDIAEGYSVSREKKESFPLTVTSAQKNPTAFYLCVSSDRKETQYFGPGTRLLVL.

Ten or more counts support this clonotype. This sequence joins TRBV7-8 and TRBJ1-3; no firm D call. The V gene lost 6 bases and the J gene lost 1 base, with 13 bases spanning the gap. The CDR3 contains 15 residues. Germline V gene sequence: CDR1 SGHVS, CDR2 FQNEAQ. CDR3 in DNA: TGTGCCAGCAGTATACTGGAAGGGTCTGGAAACACCATATATTTT. Amino acid sequence: CASSILEGSGNTIYF.

This clonotype was observed at least ten times. The chain carries TRBV12-3 or TRBV12-4 and TRBJ1-2, with D unresolved. The V end lost 5 bases, the J end lost 4 bases, and 11 bases lay between the germline ends. The CDR3 loop spans 13 amino acids. As DNA, the CDR3 is TGTGCCAGCAGTCCCAGCGGGCCCTATGGCTACACCTTC. Its protein product is CASSPSGPYGYTF.

This clonotype has a count of ten or more. The V and J genes are TRBV13 and TRBJ2-7; the D gene is possibly TRBD1 (6 bases). Germline assignment: CDR1 PRHDT and CDR2 FYEKMQ (reference sequence). The CDR3 is 14 residues long. V gave up 4 bases and J gave up 7 bases, with 17 bases separating them. CDR3 region: CASSSWQGFGEQYF. The CDR3, as DNA: TGTGCCAGCAGCTCGTGGCAGGGGTTCGGAGAGCAGTACTTC.

This clonotype was recorded a few times. The genes are TRBV20-1 and TRBJ2-5; a possible D gene is TRBD2 (7 bases). The CDR3 has 15 residues. V was pared by 3 bases and J by 4 bases, with 18 bases between. Germline V lookup: CDR1 DFQATT, CDR2 SNEGSKA (reference sequence). The CDR3 DNA reads as TGCAGTGCTAGGGGGGGGGCGCCTGTTGGAGAGACCCAGTACTTC. Translating gives CSARGGAPVGETQYF.

This clonotype was found a few times. V gene TRBV5-1 combines with J gene TRBJ2-2; 7 positions agree with TRBD1. The V gene end was trimmed by 6 bases and the J gene end by 1 base; junction bases not matched to a gene: 3. The CDR3 length is 14 residues. Germline V lookup: CDR1 SGHRS, CDR2 YFSETQ. The CDR3: CASTGQQNTGELFF. DNA of the CDR3: TGCGCCAGCACGGGACAGCAGAACACCGGGGAGCTGTTTTTT.

This clonotype was seen a handful of times. The chain employs TRBV6-1 and TRBJ1-4; D remains ambiguous. Per the germline V gene, CDR1 is MNHNS and CDR2 is SASEGT. Trimming removed 7 bases at V and 4 bases at J, with 7 bases between. The CDR3 sequence is 12 residues long. The CDR3 coding sequence is TGTGCCAGCACAGAACATAATGAAAAACTGTTTTTT. Translated, it gives CASTEHNEKLFF.

This clonotype was found a few times. The chain couples TRBV20-1 to TRBJ2-7; 11 nucleotides align to TRBD2. The CDR3 totals 16 residues. Trimming removed 5 bases from V and 2 bases from J; junction bases left unmatched: 11. Germline values: CDR1 DFQATT, CDR2 SNEGSKA (reference sequence). CDR3 residues: CSADHGTSGFPYEQYF. CDR3 sequence (DNA): TGCAGTGCTGACCATGGGACTAGCGGATTTCCCTACGAGCAGTACTTC.

In its sample, this clonotype was seen many times. V usage is TRBV19 and J usage is TRBJ2-1; 8 bases are shared with TRBD2. Germline CDR1 LNHDA, CDR2 SQIVND (reference sequence). This CDR3 has 14 amino acids. The V segment lost 5 bases and the J segment 5 bases; nucleotides outside the gene matches: 5. The CDR3 nucleotides read TGTGCCAGTAGTCGCGGGAGGTCCGACAATGAGCAGTTCTTC. It is translated as CASSRGRSDNEQFF.

Remarks on this clonotype: A junction boundary mismatches the germline segment, possibly from a read error. V usage is TRBV19 and J usage is TRBJ1-5; 9 nucleotides line up with TRBD1. Germline lookup yields CDR1 LNHDA and CDR2 SQIVND (reference sequence). The CDR3 is 15 amino acids. The CDR3, as DNA: TGTGCCAGTAGCATAGCCCGGGACAGGGTTCAGCCCCAGCATTTT. It specifies CASSIARDRVQPQHF. The variable domain in full, with the rest retrieved from reference TRBV19 and TRBJ1-5, is DGGITQSPKYLFRKEGQNVTLSCEQNLNHDAMYWYRQDPGQGLRLIYYSQIVNDFQKGDIAEGYSVSREKKESFPLTVTSAQKNPTAFYLCASSIARDRVQPQHFGDGTRLSIL.

The table lists this clonotype with many counts. The chain uses TRBV28 and TRBJ1-2; TRBD1 agrees at 12 bases. The trim removed 7 bases at V and 12 bases at J, leaving 9 bases unmatched. The CDR3 sequence is 13 residues long. CDR1 and CDR2 (germline): MDHEN, SYDVKM. The CDR3 here is CASTQGTGGRNTF. CDR3 sequence (DNA): TGTGCCAGCACCCAAGGGACAGGGGGCCGCAACACCTTC.

This clonotype occurred many times. The genes are TRBV7-9 and TRBJ2-2; possible D gene TRBD2, 5 bases. The CDR3 extends over 14 amino acids. V gave up 8 bases and J gave up 7 bases, with 17 bases separating them. Germline V gene sequence: CDR1 SEHNR, CDR2 FQNEAQ (reference sequence). In DNA, the CDR3 is TGTGCCAGCTCCCGAGCCGGGATCGACGGGGAGCTGTTTTTT. This translates into CASSRAGIDGELFF.

This clonotype was seen repeatedly, ten times or more. The V and J genes are TRBV12-3 or TRBV12-4 and TRBJ2-7; no clear D. Trimming stripped 6 bases from V and 2 bases from J, with 5 bases between. The CDR3 extends over 11 amino acids. DNA for the CDR3: TGTGCCAGCAGAGGACCCTACGAGCAGTACTTC. Encoded protein: CASRGPYEQYF.

This clonotype was counted only a few times. The rearrangement uses TRBV11-2 and TRBJ2-1, with TRBD1 matching 8 bases. CDR1 and CDR2 (germline): SGHAT, FQNNGV. The trim removed 7 bases at V and 0 bases at J, leaving 8 bases unmatched. This CDR3 is 16 amino acids long. The CDR3 nucleotides are TGTGCCAGCACCCCGATCAGGGGGCGCTCCTACAATGAGCAGTTCTTC. It yields the protein CASTPIRGRSYNEQFF.

This clonotype was found many times. The chain couples TRBV5-6 to TRBJ1-1; 8 bases align to TRBD1. Germline assignment: CDR1 SGHDT and CDR2 YYEEEE. This CDR3 comprises 14 residues. The J segment lost 5 bases and the V segment lost 2 bases, leaving 5 bases of the junction unmatched. This chain's CDR3 is CASSFPTGDTEAFF. The CDR3 DNA follows: TGTGCCAGCAGCTTTCCGACAGGGGATACTGAAGCTTTCTTT.

This clonotype was counted at least ten times. The V gene is TRBV7-8, the J gene TRBJ1-1; D is perhaps TRBD1 (6 bases). V was clipped by 2 bases and J by 0 bases, with 16 bases between them. CDR3 length equals 17 residues. The germline V gene encodes CDR1 SGHVS and CDR2 FQNEAQ. The CDR3 nucleotides are TGTGCCAGCAGCTTAATTCCGCGGGCAGGGGTGAACACTGAAGCTTTCTTT. It specifies CASSLIPRAGVNTEAFF.

Many counts were recorded for this clonotype. The chain carries TRBV3-1 and TRBJ2-1; D remains ambiguous. The CDR3 is 11 residues long. Germline assignment: CDR1 LGHDT and CDR2 YNNKEL (reference sequence). With 6 bases removed from V and 7 bases from J, the gap between germline ends came to 7 bases. The CDR3: CASRTANEQFF. The CDR3 DNA follows: TGTGCCAGCAGGACGGCTAATGAGCAGTTCTTC.

This clonotype was observed at least ten times. CDR3: CASRRTGTRNEAFF. The DNA for the CDR3 is TGTGCCAGCAGAAGAACCGGGACACGGAATGAAGCTTTCTTT. The V gene is TRBV5-4, the J gene TRBJ1-1, with a weak D call TRBD1 (6 bases). V lost 5 bases and J 7 bases, leaving 18 bases between the germline ends. The CDR3 has 14 residues. Germline CDR1 reads SGHNT; CDR2 reads YYREEE (reference sequence).

This clonotype was seen repeatedly, ten times or more. The V and J genes are TRBV20-1 and TRBJ2-1, with 7 bases lining up with TRBD1. This CDR3 has 14 residues. J was trimmed by 2 bases and V by 7 bases; bases with no gene match: 8. Germline-derived CDR1 and CDR2 are DFQATT and SNEGSKA (reference sequence). The CDR3 loop is CSVLRQGTYNEQFF. The DNA of the CDR3 is TGCAGTGTTTTAAGACAGGGTACCTACAATGAGCAGTTCTTC.